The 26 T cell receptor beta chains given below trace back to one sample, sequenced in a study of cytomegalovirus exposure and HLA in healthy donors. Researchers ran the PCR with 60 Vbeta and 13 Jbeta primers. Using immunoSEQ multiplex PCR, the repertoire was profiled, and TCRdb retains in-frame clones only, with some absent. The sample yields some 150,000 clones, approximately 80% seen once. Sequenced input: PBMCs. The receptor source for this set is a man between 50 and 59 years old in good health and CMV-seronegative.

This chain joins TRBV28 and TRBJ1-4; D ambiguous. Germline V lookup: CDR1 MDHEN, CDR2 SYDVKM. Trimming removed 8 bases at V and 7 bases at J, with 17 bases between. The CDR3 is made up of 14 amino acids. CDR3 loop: CASGPPEVVEKLFF. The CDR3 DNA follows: TGTGCCAGCGGCCCTCCGGAGGTGGTTGAAAAACTGTTTTTT.

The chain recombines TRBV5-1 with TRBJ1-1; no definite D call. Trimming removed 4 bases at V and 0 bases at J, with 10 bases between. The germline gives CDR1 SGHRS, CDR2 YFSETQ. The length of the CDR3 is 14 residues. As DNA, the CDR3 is TGCGCCAGCAGCGAACGGGATCTGAACACTGAAGCTTTCTTT. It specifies CASSERDLNTEAFF. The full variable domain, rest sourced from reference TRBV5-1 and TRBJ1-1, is KAGVTQTPRYLIKTRGQQVTLSCSPISGHRSVSWYQQTPGQGLQFLFEYFSETQRNKGNFPGRFSGRQFSNSRSEMNVSTLELGDSALYLCASSERDLNTEAFFGQGTRLTVV.

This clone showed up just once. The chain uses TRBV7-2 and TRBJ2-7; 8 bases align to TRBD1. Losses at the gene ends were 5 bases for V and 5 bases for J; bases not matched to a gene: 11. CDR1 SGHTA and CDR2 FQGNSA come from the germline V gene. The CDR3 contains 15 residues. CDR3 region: CASSPRTDRGHEQYF. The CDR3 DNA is TGTGCCAGCAGCCCCCGAACTGACAGGGGCCACGAGCAGTACTTC.

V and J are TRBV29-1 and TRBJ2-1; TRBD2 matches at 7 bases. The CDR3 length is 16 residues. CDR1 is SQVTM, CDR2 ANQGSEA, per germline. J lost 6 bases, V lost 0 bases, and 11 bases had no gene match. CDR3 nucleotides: TGCAGCGTTGAAGACCCCGGTAGGCGCGGGGGCAATGAGCAGTTCTTC. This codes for CSVEDPGRRGGNEQFF.

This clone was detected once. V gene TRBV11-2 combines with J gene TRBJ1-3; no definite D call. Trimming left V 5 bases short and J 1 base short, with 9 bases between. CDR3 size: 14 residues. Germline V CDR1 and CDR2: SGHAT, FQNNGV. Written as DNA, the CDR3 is TGTGCCAGCAGCCTGACGGGTTCTGGAAACACCATATATTTT. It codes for CASSLTGSGNTIYF. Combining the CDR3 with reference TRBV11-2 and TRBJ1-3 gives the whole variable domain EAGVAQSPRYKIIEKRQSVAFWCNPISGHATLYWYQQILGQGPKLLIQFQNNGVVDDSQLPKDRFSAERLKGVDSTLKIQPAKLEDSAVYLCASSLTGSGNTIYFGEGSWLTVV.

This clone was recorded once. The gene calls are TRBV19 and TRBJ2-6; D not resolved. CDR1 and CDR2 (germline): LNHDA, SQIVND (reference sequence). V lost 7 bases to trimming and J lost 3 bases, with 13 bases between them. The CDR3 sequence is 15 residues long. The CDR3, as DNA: TGTGCCAGTACCGTTGGAGTAGGTGGGGCCAACGTCCTGACTTTC. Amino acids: CASTVGVGGANVLTF.

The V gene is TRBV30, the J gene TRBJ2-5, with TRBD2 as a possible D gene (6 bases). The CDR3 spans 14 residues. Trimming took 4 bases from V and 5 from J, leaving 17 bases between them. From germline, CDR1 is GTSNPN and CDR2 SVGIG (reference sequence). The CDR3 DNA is TGTGCCTGGAATCCGGGACTCATTCAGGAGACCCAGTACTTC. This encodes CAWNPGLIQETQYF.

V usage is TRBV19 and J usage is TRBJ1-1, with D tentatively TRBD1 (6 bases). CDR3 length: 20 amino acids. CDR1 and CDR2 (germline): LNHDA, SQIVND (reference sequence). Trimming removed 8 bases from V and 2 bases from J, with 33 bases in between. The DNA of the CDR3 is TGTGCCAGTCGCCGATGGGGGGGCTACGGGGGAGGACTCGAAAACACTGAAGCTTTCTTT. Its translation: CASRRWGGYGGGLENTEAFF.

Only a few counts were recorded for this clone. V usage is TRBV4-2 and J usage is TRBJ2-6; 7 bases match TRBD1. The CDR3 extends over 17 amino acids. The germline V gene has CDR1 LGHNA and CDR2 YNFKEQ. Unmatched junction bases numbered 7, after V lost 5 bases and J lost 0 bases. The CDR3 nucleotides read TGTGCCAGCAGCGCCCGGGACAGTAACTCTGGGGCCAACGTCCTGACTTTC. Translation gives CASSARDSNSGANVLTF.

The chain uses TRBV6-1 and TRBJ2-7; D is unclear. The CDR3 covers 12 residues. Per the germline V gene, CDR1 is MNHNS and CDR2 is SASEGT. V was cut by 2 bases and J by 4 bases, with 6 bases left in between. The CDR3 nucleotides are TGTGCCAGCAGTGAATCGTATTACGAGCAGTACTTC. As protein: CASSESYYEQYF.

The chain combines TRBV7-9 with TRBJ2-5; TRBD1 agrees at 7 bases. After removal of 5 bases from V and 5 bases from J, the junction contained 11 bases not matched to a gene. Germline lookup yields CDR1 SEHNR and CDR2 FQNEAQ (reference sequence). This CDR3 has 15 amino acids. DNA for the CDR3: TGTGCCAGCAGCCCCCGACAGGGAATTCGCGAGACCCAGTACTTC. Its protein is CASSPRQGIRETQYF.

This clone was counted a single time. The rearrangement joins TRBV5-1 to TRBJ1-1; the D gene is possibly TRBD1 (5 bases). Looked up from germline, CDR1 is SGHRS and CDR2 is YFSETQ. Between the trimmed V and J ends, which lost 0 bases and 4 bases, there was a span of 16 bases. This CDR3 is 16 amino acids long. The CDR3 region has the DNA TGCGCCAGCAGCTTGGGGCAGGGAATCATGAGCACTGAAGCTTTCTTT. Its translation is CASSLGQGIMSTEAFF.

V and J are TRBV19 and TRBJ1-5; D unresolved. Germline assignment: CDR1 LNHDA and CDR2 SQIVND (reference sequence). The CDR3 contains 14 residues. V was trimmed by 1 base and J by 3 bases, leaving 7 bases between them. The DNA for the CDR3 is TGTGCCAGTAGTATAGGGCGGGTCAATCAGCCCCAGCATTTT. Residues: CASSIGRVNQPQHF.

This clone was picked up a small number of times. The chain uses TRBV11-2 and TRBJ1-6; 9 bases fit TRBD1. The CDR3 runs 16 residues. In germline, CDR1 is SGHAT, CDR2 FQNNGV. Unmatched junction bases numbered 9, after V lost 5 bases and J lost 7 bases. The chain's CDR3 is CASSRHLDRGNSPLHF. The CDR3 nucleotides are TGTGCCAGCAGCCGACACCTGGACAGGGGCAATTCACCCCTCCACTTT.

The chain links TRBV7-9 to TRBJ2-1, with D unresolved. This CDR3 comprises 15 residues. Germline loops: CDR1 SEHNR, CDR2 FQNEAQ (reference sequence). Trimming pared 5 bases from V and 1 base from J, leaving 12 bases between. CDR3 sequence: CASSQANGSYNEQFF. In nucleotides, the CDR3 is TGTGCCAGCAGCCAAGCTAACGGTTCCTACAATGAGCAGTTCTTC. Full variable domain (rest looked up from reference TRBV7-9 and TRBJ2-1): DTGVSQNPRHKITKRGQNVTFRCDPISEHNRLYWYRQTLGQGPEFLTYFQNEAQLEKSRLLSDRFSAERPKGSFSTLEIQRTEQGDSAMYLCASSQANGSYNEQFFGPGTRLTVL.

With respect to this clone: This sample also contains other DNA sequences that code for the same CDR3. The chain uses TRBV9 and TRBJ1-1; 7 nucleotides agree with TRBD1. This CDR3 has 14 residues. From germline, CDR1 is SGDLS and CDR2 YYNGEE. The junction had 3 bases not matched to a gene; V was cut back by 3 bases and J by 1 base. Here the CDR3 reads CASSGGTANTEAFF. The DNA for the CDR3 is TGTGCCAGCAGCGGCGGGACAGCGAACACTGAAGCTTTCTTT.

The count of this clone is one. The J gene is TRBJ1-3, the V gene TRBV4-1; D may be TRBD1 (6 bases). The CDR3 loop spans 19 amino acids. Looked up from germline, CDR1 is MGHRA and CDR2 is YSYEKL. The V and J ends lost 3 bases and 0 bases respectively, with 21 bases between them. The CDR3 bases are TGCGCCAGCAGCCAGCAGACAGTTTTAGGACAGTCCTCTGGAAACACCATATATTTT. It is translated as CASSQQTVLGQSSGNTIYF.

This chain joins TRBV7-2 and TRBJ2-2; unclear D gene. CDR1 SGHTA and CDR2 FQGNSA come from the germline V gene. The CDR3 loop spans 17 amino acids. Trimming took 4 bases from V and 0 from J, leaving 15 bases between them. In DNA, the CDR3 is TGTGCCAGCAGCTCAAACCCCCAGGCGACGAACACCGGGGAGCTGTTTTTT. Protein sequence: CASSSNPQATNTGELFF. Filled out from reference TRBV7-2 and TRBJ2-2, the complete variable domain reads GAGVSQSPSNKVTEKGKDVELRCDPISGHTALYWYRQSLGQGLEFLIYFQGNSAPDKSGLPSDRFSAERTGGSVSTLTIQRTQQEDSAVYLCASSSNPQATNTGELFFGEGSRLTVL.

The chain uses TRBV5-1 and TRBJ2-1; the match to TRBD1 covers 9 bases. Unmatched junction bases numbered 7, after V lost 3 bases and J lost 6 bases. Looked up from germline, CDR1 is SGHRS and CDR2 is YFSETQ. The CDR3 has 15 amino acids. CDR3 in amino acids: CASSSRTGEGNEQFF. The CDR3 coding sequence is TGCGCCAGCAGCTCGAGGACAGGGGAGGGCAATGAGCAGTTCTTC.

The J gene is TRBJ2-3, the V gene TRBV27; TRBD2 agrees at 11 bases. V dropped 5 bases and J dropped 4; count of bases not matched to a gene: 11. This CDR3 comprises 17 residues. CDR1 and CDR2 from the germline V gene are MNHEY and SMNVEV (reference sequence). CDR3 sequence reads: CASSPHTSGSIADTQYF. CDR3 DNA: TGTGCCAGCAGTCCCCATACTAGCGGGAGTATCGCAGATACGCAGTATTTT.

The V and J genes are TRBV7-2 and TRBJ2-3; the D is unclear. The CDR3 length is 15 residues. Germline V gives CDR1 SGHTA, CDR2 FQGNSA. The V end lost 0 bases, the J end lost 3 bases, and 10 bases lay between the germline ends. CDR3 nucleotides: TGTGCCAGCAGCTTAGCGAGTATGTGGACAGATACGCAGTATTTT. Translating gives CASSLASMWTDTQYF.

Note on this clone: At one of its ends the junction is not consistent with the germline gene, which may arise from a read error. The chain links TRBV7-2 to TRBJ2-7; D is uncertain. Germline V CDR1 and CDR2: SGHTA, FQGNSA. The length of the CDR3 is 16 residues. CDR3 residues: CAGSLTQLLSSYEQYF. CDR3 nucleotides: TGTGCCGGCAGCTTAACCCAACTATTAAGCTCCTACGAGCAGTACTTC. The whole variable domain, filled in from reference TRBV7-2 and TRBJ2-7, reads GAGVSQSPSNKVTEKGKDVELRCDPISGHTALYWYRQSLGQGLEFLIYFQGNSAPDKSGLPSDRFSAERTGGSVSTLTIQRTQQEDSAVYLCAGSLTQLLSSYEQYFGPGTRLTVT.

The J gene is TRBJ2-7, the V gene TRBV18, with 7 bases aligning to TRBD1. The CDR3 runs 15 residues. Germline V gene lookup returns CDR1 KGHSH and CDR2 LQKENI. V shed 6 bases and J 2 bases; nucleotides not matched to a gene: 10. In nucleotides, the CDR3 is TGTGCCAGCTCCGGAACGGGGCAGGGGGCCTACGAGCAGTACTTC. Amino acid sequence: CASSGTGQGAYEQYF. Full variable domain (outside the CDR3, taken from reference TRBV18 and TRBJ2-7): NAGVMQNPRHLVRRRGQEARLRCSPMKGHSHVYWYRQLPEEGLKFMVYLQKENIIDESGMPKERFSAEFPKEGPSILRIQQVVRGDSAAYFCASSGTGQGAYEQYFGPGTRLTVT.

The chain's CDR3 is CASSVFRTSGSTDTQYF. The CDR3 nucleotides read TGTGCCAGCAGCGTCTTTAGGACTAGCGGGAGCACAGATACGCAGTATTTT. The V gene is TRBV5-6, the J gene TRBJ2-3, with 11 bases fitting TRBD2. V lost 4 bases and J lost 0; bases outside the gene matches: 7. The CDR3 sequence is 17 residues long. CDR1 and CDR2 from the germline V gene are SGHDT and YYEEEE. Full variable domain (outside the CDR3, taken from reference TRBV5-6 and TRBJ2-3): DAGVTQSPTHLIKTRGQQVTLRCSPKSGHDTVSWYQQALGQGPQFIFQYYEEEERQRGNFPDRFSGHQFPNYSSELNVNALLLGDSALYLCASSVFRTSGSTDTQYFGPGTRLTVL.

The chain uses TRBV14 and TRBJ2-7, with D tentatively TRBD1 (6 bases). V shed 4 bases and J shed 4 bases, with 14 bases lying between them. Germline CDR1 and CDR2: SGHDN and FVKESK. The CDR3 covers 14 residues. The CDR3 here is CASSLTTGPYEQYF. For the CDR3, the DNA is TGTGCCAGCAGCCTCACGACAGGCCCATACGAGCAGTACTTC.

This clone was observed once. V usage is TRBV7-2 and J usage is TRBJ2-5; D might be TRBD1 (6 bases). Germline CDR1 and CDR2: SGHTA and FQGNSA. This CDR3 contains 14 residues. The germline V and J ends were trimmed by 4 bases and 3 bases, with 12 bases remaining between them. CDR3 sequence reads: CASSSRDKEETQYF. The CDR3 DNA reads TGTGCCAGCAGCTCCCGGGACAAAGAAGAGACCCAGTACTTC.